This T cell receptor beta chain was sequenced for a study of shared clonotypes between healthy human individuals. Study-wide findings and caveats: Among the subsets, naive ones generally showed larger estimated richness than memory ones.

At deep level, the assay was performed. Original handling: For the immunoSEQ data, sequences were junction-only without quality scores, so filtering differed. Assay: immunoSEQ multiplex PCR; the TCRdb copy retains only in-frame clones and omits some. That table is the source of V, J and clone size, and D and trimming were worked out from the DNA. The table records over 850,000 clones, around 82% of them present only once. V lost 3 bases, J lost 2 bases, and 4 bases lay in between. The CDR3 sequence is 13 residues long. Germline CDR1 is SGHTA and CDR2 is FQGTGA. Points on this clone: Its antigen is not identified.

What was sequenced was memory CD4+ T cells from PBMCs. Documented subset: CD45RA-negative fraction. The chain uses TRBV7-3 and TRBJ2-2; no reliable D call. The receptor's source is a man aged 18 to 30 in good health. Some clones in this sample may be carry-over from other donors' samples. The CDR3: CASSFTNTGELFF. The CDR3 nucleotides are TGTGCCAGCAGCTTCACAAACACCGGGGAGCTGTTTTTT. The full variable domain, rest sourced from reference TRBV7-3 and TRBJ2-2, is GAGVSQTPSNKVTEKGKYVELRCDPISGHTALYWYRQSLGQGPEFLIYFQGTGAADDSGLPNDRFFAVRPEGSVSTLKIQRTERGDSAVYLCASSFTNTGELFFGEGSRLTVL.